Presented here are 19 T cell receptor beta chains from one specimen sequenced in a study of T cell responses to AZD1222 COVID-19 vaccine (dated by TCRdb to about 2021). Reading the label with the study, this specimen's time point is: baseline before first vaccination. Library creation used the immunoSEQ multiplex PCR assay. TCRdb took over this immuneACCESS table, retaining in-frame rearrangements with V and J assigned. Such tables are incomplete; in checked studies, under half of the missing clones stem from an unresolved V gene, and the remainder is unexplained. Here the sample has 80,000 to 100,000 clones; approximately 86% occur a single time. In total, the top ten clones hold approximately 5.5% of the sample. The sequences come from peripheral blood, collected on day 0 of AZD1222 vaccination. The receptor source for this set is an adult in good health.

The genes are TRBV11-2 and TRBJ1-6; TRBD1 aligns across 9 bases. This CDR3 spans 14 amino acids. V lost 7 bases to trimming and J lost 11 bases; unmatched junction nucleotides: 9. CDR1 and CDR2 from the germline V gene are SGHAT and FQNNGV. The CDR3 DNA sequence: TGTGCCAGCACCACAACCCGGACAGGGGCACCCCTCCACTTT. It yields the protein CASTTTRTGAPLHF.

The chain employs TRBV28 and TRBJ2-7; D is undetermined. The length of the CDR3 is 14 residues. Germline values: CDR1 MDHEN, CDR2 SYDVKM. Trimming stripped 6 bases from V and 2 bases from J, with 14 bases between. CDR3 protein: CASSPTRAPYEQYF. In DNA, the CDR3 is TGTGCCAGCAGCCCCACCCGGGCCCCCTACGAGCAGTACTTC.

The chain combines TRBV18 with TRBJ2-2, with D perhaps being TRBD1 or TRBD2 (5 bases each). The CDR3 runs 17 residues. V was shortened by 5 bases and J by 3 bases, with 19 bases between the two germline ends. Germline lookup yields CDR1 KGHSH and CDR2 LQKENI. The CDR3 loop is CASSVPEGSTYTGELFF. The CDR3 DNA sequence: TGTGCCAGCTCAGTCCCAGAGGGGTCAACTTACACCGGGGAGCTGTTTTTT.

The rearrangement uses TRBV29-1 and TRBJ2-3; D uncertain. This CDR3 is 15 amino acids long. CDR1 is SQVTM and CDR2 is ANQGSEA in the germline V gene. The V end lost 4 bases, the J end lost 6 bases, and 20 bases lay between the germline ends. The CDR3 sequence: CSVARAGVTGDTQYF. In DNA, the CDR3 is TGCAGCGTTGCCCGTGCAGGAGTTACCGGGGATACGCAGTATTTT.

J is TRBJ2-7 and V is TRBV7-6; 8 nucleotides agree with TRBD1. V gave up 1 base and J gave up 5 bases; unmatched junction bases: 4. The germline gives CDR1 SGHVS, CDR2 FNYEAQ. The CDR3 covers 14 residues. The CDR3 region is CASSLGPGGDEQYF. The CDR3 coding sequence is TGTGCCAGCAGCTTAGGGCCAGGGGGCGACGAGCAGTACTTC.

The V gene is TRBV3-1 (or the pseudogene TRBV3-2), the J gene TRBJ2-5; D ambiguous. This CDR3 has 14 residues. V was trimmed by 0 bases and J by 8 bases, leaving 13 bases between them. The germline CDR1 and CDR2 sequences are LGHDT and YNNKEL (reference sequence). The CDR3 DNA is TGTGCCAGCAGCCAAGAAAGTTCCGTGGCCACCCAGTACTTC. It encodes CASSQESSVATQYF.

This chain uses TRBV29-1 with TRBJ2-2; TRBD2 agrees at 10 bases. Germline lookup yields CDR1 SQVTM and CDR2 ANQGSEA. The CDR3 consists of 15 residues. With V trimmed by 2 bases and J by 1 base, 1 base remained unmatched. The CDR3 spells CSVEWTSGNTGELFF. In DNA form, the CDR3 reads TGCAGCGTTGAATGGACTAGCGGGAACACCGGGGAGCTGTTTTTT.

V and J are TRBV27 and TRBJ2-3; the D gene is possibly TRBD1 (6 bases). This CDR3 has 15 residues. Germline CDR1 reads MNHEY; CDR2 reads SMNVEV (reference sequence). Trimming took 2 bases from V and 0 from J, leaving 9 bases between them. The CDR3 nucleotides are TGTGCCAGCAGTTTAAAACAGGGCAGCACAGATACGCAGTATTTT. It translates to CASSLKQGSTDTQYF.

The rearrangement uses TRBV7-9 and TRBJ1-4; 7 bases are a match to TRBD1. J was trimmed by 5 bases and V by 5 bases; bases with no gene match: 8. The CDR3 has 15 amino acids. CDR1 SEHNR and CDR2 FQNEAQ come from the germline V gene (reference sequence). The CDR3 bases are TGTGCCAGCAGCGTAGGGGACAGCCGGAATGAAAAACTGTTTTTT. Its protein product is CASSVGDSRNEKLFF.

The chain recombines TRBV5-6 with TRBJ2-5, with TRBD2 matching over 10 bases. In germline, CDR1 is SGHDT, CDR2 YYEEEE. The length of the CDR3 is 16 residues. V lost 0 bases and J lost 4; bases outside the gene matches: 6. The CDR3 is CASSLGPAGGTETQYF. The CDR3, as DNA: TGTGCCAGCAGCTTGGGCCCAGCGGGAGGGACAGAGACCCAGTACTTC. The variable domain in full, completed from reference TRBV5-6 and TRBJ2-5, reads DAGVTQSPTHLIKTRGQQVTLRCSPKSGHDTVSWYQQALGQGPQFIFQYYEEEERQRGNFPDRFSGHQFPNYSSELNVNALLLGDSALYLCASSLGPAGGTETQYFGPGTRLLVL.

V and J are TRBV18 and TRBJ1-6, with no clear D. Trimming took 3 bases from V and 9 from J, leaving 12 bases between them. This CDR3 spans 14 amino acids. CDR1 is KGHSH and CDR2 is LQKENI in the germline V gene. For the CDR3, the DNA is TGTGCCAGCTCACCCCGTAGGGTACTTTCACCCCTCCACTTT. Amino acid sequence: CASSPRRVLSPLHF.

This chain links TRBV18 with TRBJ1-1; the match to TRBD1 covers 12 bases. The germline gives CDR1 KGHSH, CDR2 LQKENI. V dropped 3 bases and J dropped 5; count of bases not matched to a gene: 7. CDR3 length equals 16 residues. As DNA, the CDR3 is TGTGCCAGCTCACCCGGGACAGGGGGCATAGTGACTGAAGCTTTCTTT. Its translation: CASSPGTGGIVTEAFF.

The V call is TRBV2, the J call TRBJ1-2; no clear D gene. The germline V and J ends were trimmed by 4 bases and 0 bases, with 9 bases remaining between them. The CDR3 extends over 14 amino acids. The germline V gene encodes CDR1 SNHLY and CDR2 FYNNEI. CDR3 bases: TGTGCCAGCAGTGTCACCGTATCTAACTATGGCTACACCTTC. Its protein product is CASSVTVSNYGYTF. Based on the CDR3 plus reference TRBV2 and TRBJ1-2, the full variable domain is EPEVTQTPSHQVTQMGQEVILRCVPISNHLYFYWYRQILGQKVEFLVSFYNNEISEKSEIFDDQFSVERPDGSNFTLKIRSTKLEDSAMYFCASSVTVSNYGYTFGSGTRLTVV.

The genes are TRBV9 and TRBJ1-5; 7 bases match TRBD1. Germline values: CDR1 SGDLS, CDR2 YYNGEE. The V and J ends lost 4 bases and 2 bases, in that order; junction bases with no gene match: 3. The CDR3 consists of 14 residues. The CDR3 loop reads CASSRGQGNQPQHF. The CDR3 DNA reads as TGTGCCAGCAGCCGCGGACAGGGCAATCAGCCCCAGCATTTT. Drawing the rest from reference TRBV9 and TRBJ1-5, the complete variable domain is DSGVTQTPKHLITATGQRVTLRCSPRSGDLSVYWYQQSLDQGLQFLIQYYNGEERAKGNILERFSAQQFPDLHSELNLSSLELGDSALYFCASSRGQGNQPQHFGDGTRLSIL.

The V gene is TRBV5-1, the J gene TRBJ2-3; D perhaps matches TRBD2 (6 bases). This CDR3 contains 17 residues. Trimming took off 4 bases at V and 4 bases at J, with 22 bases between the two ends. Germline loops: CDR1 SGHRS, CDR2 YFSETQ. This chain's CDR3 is CASSLDTGLSRADTQYF. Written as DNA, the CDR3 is TGCGCCAGCAGCCTAGACACGGGACTCTCGAGGGCAGATACGCAGTATTTT.

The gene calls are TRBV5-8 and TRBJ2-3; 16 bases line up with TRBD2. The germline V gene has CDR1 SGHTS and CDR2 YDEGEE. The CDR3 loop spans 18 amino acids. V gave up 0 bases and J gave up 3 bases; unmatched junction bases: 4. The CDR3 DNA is TGTGCCAGCAGCTTGGGCCAGGGACTAGCGGGAGGGACAGATACGCAGTATTTT. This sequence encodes CASSLGQGLAGGTDTQYF.

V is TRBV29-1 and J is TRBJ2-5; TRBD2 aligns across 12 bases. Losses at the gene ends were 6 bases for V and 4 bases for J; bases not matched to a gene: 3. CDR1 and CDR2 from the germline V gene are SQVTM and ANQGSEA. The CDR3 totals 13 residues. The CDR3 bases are TGCAGCGTGACTAGCGGGAGTATAGAGACCCAGTACTTC. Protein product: CSVTSGSIETQYF.

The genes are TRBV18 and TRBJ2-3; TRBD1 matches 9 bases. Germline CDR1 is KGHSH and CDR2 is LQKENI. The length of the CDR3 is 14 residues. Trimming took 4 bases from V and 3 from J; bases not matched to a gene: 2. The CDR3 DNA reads TGTGCCAGCTCACGGGACAGGGAGACAGATACGCAGTATTTT. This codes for CASSRDRETDTQYF.

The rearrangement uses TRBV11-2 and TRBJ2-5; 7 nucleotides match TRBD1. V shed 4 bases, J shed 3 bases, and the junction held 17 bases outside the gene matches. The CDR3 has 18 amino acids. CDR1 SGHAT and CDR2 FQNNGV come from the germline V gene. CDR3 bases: TGTGCCAGCAGCTCTCCGAGGACAGGAATCAACCAAAAAGAGACCCAGTACTTC. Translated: CASSSPRTGINQKETQYF.